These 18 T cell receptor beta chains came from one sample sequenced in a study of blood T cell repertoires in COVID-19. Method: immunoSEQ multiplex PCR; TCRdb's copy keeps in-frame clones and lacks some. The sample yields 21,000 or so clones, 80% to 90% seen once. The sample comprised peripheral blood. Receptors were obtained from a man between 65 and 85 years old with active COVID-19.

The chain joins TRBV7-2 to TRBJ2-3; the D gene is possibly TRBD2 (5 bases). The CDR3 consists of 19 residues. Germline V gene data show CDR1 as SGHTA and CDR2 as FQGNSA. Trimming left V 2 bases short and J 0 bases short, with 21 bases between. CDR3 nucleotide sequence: TGTGCCAGCAGCTTAACAGCGGAGGCTAGCCCGTCTAGCACAGATACGCAGTATTTT. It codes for CASSLTAEASPSSTDTQYF.

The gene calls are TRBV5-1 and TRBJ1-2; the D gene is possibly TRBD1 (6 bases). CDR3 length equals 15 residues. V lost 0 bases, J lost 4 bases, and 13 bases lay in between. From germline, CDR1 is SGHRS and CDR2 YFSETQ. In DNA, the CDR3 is TGCGCCAGCAGCTTGGAAGGGGACACCTCCTATGGCTACACCTTC. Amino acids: CASSLEGDTSYGYTF.

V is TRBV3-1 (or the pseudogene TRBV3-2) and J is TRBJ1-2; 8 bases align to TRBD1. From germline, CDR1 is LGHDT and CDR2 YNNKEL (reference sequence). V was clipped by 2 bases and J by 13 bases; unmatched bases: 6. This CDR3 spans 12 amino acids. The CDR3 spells CASSQFQGAITF. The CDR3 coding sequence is TGTGCCAGCAGCCAATTTCAGGGGGCCATCACCTTC.

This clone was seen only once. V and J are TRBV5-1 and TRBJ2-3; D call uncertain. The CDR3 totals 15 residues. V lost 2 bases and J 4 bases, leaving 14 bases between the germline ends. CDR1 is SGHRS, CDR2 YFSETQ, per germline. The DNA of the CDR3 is TGCGCCAGCAGCTTTAGGTCGCCGACTGCAGATACGCAGTATTTT. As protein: CASSFRSPTADTQYF.

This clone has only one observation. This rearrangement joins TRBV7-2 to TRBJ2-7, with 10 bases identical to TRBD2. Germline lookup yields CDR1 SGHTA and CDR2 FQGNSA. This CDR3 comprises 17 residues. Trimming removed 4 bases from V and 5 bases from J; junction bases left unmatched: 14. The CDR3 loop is CASSSWTSGPRRDEQYF. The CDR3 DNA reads TGTGCCAGCAGCTCCTGGACTAGCGGACCCCGGAGGGACGAGCAGTACTTC.

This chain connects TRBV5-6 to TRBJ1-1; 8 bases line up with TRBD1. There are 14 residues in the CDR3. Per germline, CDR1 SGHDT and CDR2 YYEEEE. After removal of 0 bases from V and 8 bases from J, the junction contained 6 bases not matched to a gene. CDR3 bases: TGTGCCAGCAGCTTGGCAGGGGGCCTCTTAGAAGCTTTCTTT. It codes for CASSLAGGLLEAFF.

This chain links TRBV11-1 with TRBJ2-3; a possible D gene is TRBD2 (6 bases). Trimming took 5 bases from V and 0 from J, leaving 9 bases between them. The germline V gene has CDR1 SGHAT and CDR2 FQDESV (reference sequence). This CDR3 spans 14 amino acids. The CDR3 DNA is TGTGCCAGCAGCGCCAGCGGGAGCACAGATACGCAGTATTTT. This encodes CASSASGSTDTQYF.

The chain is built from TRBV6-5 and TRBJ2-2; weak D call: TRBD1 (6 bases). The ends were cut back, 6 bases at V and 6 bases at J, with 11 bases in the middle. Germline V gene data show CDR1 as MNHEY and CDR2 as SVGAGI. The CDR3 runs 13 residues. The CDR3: CASSRGQAGELFF. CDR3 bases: TGTGCCAGCAGCAGGGGTCAAGCCGGGGAGCTGTTTTTT.

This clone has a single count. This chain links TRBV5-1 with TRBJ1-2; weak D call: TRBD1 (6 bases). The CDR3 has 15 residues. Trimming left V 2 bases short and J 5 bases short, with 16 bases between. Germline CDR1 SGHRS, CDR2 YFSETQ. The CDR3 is CASSLSGGATYGYTF. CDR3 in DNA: TGCGCCAGCAGCTTAAGTGGGGGCGCGACATATGGCTACACCTTC.

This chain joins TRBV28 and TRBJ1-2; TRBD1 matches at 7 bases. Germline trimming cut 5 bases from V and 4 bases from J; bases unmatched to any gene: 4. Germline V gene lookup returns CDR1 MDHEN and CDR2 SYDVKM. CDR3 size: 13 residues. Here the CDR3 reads CASSINRGYGYTF. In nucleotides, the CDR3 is TGTGCCAGCAGTATTAACAGGGGCTATGGCTACACCTTC.

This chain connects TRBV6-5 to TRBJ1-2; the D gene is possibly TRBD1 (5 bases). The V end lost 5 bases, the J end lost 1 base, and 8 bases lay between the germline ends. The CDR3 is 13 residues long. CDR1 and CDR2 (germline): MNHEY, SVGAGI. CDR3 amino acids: CASSKQDNYGYTF. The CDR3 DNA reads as TGTGCCAGCAGTAAACAGGATAACTATGGCTACACCTTC.

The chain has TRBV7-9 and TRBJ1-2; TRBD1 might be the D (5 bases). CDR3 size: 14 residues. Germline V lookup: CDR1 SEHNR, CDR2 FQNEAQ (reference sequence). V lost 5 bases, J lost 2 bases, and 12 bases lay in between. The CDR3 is CASSISQGNYGYTF. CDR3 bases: TGTGCCAGCAGCATATCCCAGGGAAACTATGGCTACACCTTC. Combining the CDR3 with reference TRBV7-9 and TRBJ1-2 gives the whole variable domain DTGVSQNPRHKITKRGQNVTFRCDPISEHNRLYWYRQTLGQGPEFLTYFQNEAQLEKSRLLSDRFSAERPKGSFSTLEIQRTEQGDSAMYLCASSISQGNYGYTFGSGTRLTVV.

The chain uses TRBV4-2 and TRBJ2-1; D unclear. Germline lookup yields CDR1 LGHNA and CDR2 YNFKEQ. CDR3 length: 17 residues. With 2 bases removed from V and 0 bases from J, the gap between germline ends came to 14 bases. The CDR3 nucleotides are TGTGCCAGCAGCCAACCTCCTATCCTAAGCTCCTACAATGAGCAGTTCTTC. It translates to CASSQPPILSSYNEQFF.

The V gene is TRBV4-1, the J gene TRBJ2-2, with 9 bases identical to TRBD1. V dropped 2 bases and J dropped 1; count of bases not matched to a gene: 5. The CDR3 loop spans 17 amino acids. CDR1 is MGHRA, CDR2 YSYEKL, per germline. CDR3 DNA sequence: TGCGCCAGCAGCCAACTCGGGACAGGGAGGAACACCGGGGAGCTGTTTTTT. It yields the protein CASSQLGTGRNTGELFF.

For the CDR3, the DNA is TGTGCCAGCAGCTTGTTTAGCGGGGGGTCCGGGGAGCTGTTTTTT. As protein: CASSLFSGGSGELFF. The V and J genes are TRBV11-3 and TRBJ2-2; 10 nucleotides agree with TRBD2. Germline CDR1 is SGHNT and CDR2 is YENEEA. Losses at the gene ends were 3 bases for V and 6 bases for J; bases not matched to a gene: 4. This CDR3 is built from 15 residues.

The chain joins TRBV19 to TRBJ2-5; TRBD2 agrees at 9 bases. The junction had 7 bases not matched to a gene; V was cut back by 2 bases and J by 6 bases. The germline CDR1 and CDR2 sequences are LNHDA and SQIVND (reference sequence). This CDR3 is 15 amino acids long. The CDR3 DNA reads TGTGCCAGTAGTATAATGGCGGGAGGGCCTAAGACCCAGTACTTC. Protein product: CASSIMAGGPKTQYF.

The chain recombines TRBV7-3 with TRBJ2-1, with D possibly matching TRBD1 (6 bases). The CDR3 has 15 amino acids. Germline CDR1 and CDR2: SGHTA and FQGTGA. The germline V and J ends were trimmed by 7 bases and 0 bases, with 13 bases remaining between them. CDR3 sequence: CASTQGPSSYNEQFF. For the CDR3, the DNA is TGTGCCAGCACGCAGGGGCCAAGCTCCTACAATGAGCAGTTCTTC.

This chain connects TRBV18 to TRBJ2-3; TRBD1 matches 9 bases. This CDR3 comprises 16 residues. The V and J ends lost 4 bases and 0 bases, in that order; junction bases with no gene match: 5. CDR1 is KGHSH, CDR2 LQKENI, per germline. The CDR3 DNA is TGTGCCAGCTCACTTCAGACAGGGGGGAGCACAGATACGCAGTATTTT. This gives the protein CASSLQTGGSTDTQYF.